This T cell receptor (beta chain) was captured by sequencing in a study of CD8+ T cells in alopecia areata listed by TCRdb under 2018. About the full investigation: Treated patients were enrolled in an open-label pilot trial of oral tofacitinib, 5 to 10 mg twice daily, for moderate-to-severe alopecia areata. TCRbeta CDR3 regions were amplified by immunoSEQ multiplex PCR with 35 Vbeta forward and 13 Jbeta reverse primers. Tofacitinib-treated patients had biopsies at baseline and at 4 and 24 weeks of treatment, with a later scalp biopsy in several patients. Human TCRbeta sequencing covered scalp tissue and sorted CD4+ and CD8+ peripheral blood T cells from patchy and totalis/universalis alopecia areata patients and healthy controls. High-throughput TCRbeta sequencing was used to examine T cell clonal expansion in alopecia areata in both the C3H/HeJ mouse model and human patients. Patients received tofacitinib for 6 to 18 months and were then followed off drug for 6 months to check for delayed response and recurrence. Clonality in the scalp was compared among normal scalp (n=4), patchy alopecia areata scalp (n=8), and alopecia totalis/universalis scalp (n=8). RNA came from the PAXgene miRNA kit for fixed scalp, the miRNeasy kit for PBMCs, and the RNeasy kit for mouse skin.

A note on this clone: This clone's antigen is unknown. Base-call qualities are not available, and no considerably larger clone is one nucleotide away.

From alopecia areata patients, peripheral blood was collected along with lesional scalp punch biopsies. PBMCs were isolated by density centrifugation and stained for CD3, CD4 and CD8, and CD4+ and CD8+ T cells were sorted on a FACSAria. From a lookup of the germline V gene, CDR1 and CDR2 are SGHRS and YFSETQ. The V and J ends are trimmed by 5 bases and 9 bases, leaving 21 bases between them. The CDR3 starts with the cysteine, ends with the phenylalanine, and has 15 residues. Only the CDR3 DNA stays, 45 bases, in frame from base 1. The receptor library was made with the immunoSEQ multiplex PCR assay. RNA was extracted from all samples and reverse transcribed into cDNA, which served as template for TCR sequencing. SuperScript III was used to make first-strand cDNA, primed with a 2:1 mix of oligo-dT and random hexamers. A synthetic immune receptor repertoire was used to measure amplification bias, and any remaining bias was corrected computationally. Per the authors' processing: Raw reads were preprocessed for error removal, and CDR3 was defined according to IMGT conventions as running from the conserved cysteine to phenylalanine. Clonality was calculated as 1 minus Shannon entropy normalized by log2 of the number of productive unique TCRs. Whether each scalp clone was CD4 or CD8 was inferred by checking scalp TCRbeta sequences against the CD4 and CD8 repertoires from sorted blood. TCRdb obtained this table from immuneACCESS and retained in-frame rearrangements with V and J assigned. These tables miss some clones; where compared with another copy, unresolved V genes account for less than half of the shortfall, and the remainder is unexplained. From that table come the V and J calls and clone size; the DNA was used to work out D and trimming. This sample holds 90,000 to 100,000 clones; 40% to 55% were observed only once. The ten largest clones add up to 0.6% to 0.85% of the sample.

What the work shows at the level of the full study, not this receptor alone: Unlike mouse skin, which is dominated by gammadelta T cells, normal human skin has resident alphabeta T cells that are also sequenced, and this complicates analysis of the scalp TCR repertoire. TCR sequences shared between patients were less clear than in mice, possibly partly because of HLA diversity in the patient population. Compared with normal scalp, lesional scalp had higher clonality and more expanded CD8+ clones, particularly in alopecia totalis/universalis, a pattern that suggests antigenic drive.

The rearranged segments are TRBV5-1 and TRBJ2-4; TRBD2 might be the D gene, on 5 matching bases. The specimen was CD4+ T cells sorted from blood. The origin of this receptor is a human donor with alopecia areata. The CDR3 protein sequence reads: CASRTGLGLSSIQYF. The bases are TGCGCCAGCAGGACCGGACTTGGACTCAGTAGCATTCAGTACTTC.